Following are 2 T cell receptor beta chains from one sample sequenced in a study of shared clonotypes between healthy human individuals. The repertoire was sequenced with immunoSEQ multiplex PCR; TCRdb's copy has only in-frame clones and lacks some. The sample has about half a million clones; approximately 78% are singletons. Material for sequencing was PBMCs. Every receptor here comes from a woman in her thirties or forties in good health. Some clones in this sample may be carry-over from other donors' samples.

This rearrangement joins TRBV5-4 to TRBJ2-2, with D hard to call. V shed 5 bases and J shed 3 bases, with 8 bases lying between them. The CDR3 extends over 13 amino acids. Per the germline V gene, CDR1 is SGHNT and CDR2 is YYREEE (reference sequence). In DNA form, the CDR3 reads TGTGCCAGCAGGGCAGTCTACACCGGGGAGCTGTTTTTT. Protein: CASRAVYTGELFF. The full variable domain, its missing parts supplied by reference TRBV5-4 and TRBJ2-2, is ETGVTQSPTHLIKTRGQQVTLRCSSQSGHNTVSWYQQALGQGPQFIFQYYREEENGRGNFPPRFSGLQFPNYSSELNVNALELDDSALYLCASRAVYTGELFFGEGSRLTVL.

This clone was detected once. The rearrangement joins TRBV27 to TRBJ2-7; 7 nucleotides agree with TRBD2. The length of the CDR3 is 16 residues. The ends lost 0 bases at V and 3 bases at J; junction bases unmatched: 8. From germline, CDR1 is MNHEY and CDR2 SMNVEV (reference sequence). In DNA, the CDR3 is TGTGCCAGCAGTTTATCGATGGCGGGAGTCAGCTACGAGCAGTACTTC. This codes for CASSLSMAGVSYEQYF.